This TCR beta chain appears in the sequencing data of a study of regulatory T cells in long-lasting Graves disease. About the research overall: Newly diagnosed Graves' patients had under 3 months of antithyroid drugs.

Many counts were recorded for this clonotype. CDR1 and CDR2 from the germline V gene are GTSNPN and SVGIG (reference sequence). After removal of 8 bases from V and 5 bases from J, the junction contained 8 bases not matched to a gene. This CDR3 is built from 13 residues. Time point of the sample: newly diagnosed GD, antithyroid drugs for less than 3 months. RNA isolated from PBMCs was used to make the TCR library. Patients were enrolled at an endocrinology department in Xi'an, China. Investigators prepared the TCR beta libraries by applying iRepertoire HTBI primers and Arm-PCR of CDR3 regions. TCRdb reprocessed the multiplex PCR reads via MiXCR and lists one record per CDR3 protein. The sample lists roughly 420,000 distinct CDR3 sequences, approximately 15% occurring once. These records were also assigned to another study, of T cells in Graves' hyperthyroidism and ophthalmopathy. That source adds: The TCR CDR3 was amplified in a first-round RT-PCR using the HTBI primer set. Blood also carried most thyroid clonotypes expanded above 0.001.

The chain couples TRBV30 to TRBJ2-1; TRBD1 agrees at 8 bases. The material was peripheral blood mononuclear cells (PBMCs), obtained at new diagnosis, from a patient treated with antithyroid drugs. This clonotype was obtained from a woman aged 50 to 60 with Graves disease. The CDR3 spells CAGNRGRNNEQFF. Written as DNA, the CDR3 is TGTGCCGGCAACAGGGGGAGAAACAATGAGCAGTTCTTC. Variable domain in full (rest from reference TRBV30 and TRBJ2-1): SQTIHQWPATLVQPVGSPLSLECTVEGTSNPNLYWYRQAAGRGLQLLFYSVGIGQISSEVPQNLSASRPQDRQFILSSKKLLLSDSGFYLCAGNRGRNNEQFFGPGTRLTVL.